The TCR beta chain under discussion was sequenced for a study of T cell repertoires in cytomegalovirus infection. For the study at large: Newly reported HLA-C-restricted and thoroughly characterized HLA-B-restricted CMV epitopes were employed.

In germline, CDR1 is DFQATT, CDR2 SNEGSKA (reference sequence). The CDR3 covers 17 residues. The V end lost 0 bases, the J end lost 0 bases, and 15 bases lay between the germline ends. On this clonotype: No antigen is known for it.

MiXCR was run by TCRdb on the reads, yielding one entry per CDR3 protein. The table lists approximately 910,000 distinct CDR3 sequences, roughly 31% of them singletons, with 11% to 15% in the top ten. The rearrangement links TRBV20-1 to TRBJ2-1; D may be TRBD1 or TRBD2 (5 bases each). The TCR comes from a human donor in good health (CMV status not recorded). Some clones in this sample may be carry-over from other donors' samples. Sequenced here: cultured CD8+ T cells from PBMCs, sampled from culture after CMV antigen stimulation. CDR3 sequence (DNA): TGCAGTGCTAGAGATACTCTCCGGGACGCCTCCTACAATGAGCAGTTCTTC. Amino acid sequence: CSARDTLRDASYNEQFF.